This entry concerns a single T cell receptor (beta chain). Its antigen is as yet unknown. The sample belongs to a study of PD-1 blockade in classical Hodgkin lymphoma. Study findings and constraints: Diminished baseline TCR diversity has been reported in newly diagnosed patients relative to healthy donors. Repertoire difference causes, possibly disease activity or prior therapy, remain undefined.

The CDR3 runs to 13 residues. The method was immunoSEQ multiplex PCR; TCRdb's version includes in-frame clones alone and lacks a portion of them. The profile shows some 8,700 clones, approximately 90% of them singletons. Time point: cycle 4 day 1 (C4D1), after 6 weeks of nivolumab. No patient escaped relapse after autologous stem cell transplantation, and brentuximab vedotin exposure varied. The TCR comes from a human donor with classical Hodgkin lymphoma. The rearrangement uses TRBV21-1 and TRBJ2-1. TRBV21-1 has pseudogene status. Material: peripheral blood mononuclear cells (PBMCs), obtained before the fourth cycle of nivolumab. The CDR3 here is CASSKRTVGEQFF. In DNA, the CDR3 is TGTGCCAGCAGCAAAAGGACGGTCGGGGAGCAGTTCTTC.